The rows below give T cell receptor beta chains drawn from one sample of a study of cytomegalovirus exposure and HLA in healthy donors. TCRdb's table, derived via immunoSEQ multiplex PCR, lists solely in-frame clones and lacks some. The sample lists 140,000 or so clones, just under 85% occurring once. Sequenced sample: PBMCs. All receptors come from a woman in her sixties or seventies in good health and CMV-seropositive. CDR3s include the opening cysteine and the closing phenylalanine or tryptophan. Fields, in order: D gene, J gene, V gene, clone size, CDR3 DNA, CDR3 protein. D genes are given only for firm matches. Not every row has a clone size; where given, it reads once, few, many or a size class.

D gene: .; J gene: TRBJ1-1; V gene: TRBV9; clone size: .; CDR3 DNA: TGTGCCAGCAGCGTAGGCCTAGGGGGAGAAGCTTTCTTT; CDR3 protein: CASSVGLGGEAFF
D gene: .; J gene: TRBJ1-5; V gene: TRBV6-5; clone size: .; CDR3 DNA: TGTGCCAGCAGTTCCCTTAAAGCTCCCGACAGGCCCCAGCATTTT; CDR3 protein: CASSSLKAPDRPQHF
D gene: TRBD2; J gene: TRBJ2-4; V gene: TRBV5-1; clone size: .; CDR3 DNA: TGCGCCAGCAGCGACGCCGGGACTAGCGGGAGATCTCCCAAAAACATTCAGTACTTC; CDR3 protein: CASSDAGTSGRSPKNIQYF
D gene: .; J gene: TRBJ1-3; V gene: TRBV2; clone size: few; CDR3 DNA: TGTGCCAGCAGTGAATACGGGGTATCGGGAAACACCATATATTTT; CDR3 protein: CASSEYGVSGNTIYF
D gene: TRBD2; J gene: TRBJ2-1; V gene: TRBV6-5; clone size: .; CDR3 DNA: TGTGCCTCAGGGCTAGCGGGAGGCAGGCAGTTCTTC; CDR3 protein: CASGLAGGRQFF
D gene: .; J gene: TRBJ1-5; V gene: TRBV28; clone size: .; CDR3 DNA: TGTGCCAGCCGCCGAGGGGGTAACAATCAGCCCCAGCATTTT; CDR3 protein: CASRRGGNNQPQHF
D gene: TRBD1; J gene: TRBJ2-7; V gene: TRBV6-5; clone size: .; CDR3 DNA: TGTGCCAGCAGTTACTCGGCGGGACAGGGCTACGAGCAGTACTTC; CDR3 protein: CASSYSAGQGYEQYF
D gene: .; J gene: TRBJ1-3; V gene: TRBV7-9; clone size: .; CDR3 DNA: TGTGCCAGCAGCAAACAGGGAGATGGAAACACCATATATTTT; CDR3 protein: CASSKQGDGNTIYF
D gene: TRBD2; J gene: TRBJ2-1; V gene: TRBV6-6; clone size: once; CDR3 DNA: TGTGCCAGCGAGCGGGAGGCCTACAATGAGCAGTTCTTC; CDR3 protein: CASEREAYNEQFF
D gene: .; J gene: TRBJ2-7; V gene: TRBV29-1; clone size: .; CDR3 DNA: TGCAGCGTTGAAGGTAGCTTGGACAAACCCTACGAGCAGTACTTC; CDR3 protein: CSVEGSLDKPYEQYF
D gene: .; J gene: TRBJ2-5; V gene: TRBV19; clone size: .; CDR3 DNA: TGTGCCAGTAGTATAGGGCGCGGGTTCCAAGAGACCCAGTACTTC; CDR3 protein: CASSIGRGFQETQYF
D gene: .; J gene: TRBJ1-5; V gene: TRBV4-3; clone size: .; CDR3 DNA: TGCGCCAGCAGCCGGGGAGAGGATCAGCCCCAGCATTTT; CDR3 protein: CASSRGEDQPQHF
D gene: .; J gene: TRBJ1-2; V gene: TRBV30; clone size: .; CDR3 DNA: TGTGCCTGGTCGGGAGGGTGGGCGGATGGCTACACCTTC; CDR3 protein: CAWSGGWADGYTF
D gene: TRBD1; J gene: TRBJ1-2; V gene: TRBV29-1; clone size: .; CDR3 DNA: TGCAGCGCCGTCCCCCGAGCAGGGGGCTGGGGTGACTACACCTTC; CDR3 protein: CSAVPRAGGWGDYTF
D gene: TRBD2; J gene: TRBJ2-1; V gene: TRBV19; clone size: .; CDR3 DNA: TGTGCCAGTAGTCCAGGGACTAGCGGGGGGGGCTCCTACAATGAGCAGTTCTTC; CDR3 protein: CASSPGTSGGGSYNEQFF
D gene: TRBD2; J gene: TRBJ2-2; V gene: TRBV7-7; clone size: .; CDR3 DNA: TGTGCTAGCAGGCTAGCGGGAGACACCGGGGAGCTGTTTTTT; CDR3 protein: CASRLAGDTGELFF
D gene: .; J gene: TRBJ1-5; V gene: TRBV7-2; clone size: few; CDR3 DNA: TGTGCCAGCAGCTTATTACCAGAAACTCAGCCCCAGCATTTT; CDR3 protein: CASSLLPETQPQHF
D gene: TRBD1; J gene: TRBJ2-2; V gene: TRBV5-6; clone size: .; CDR3 DNA: TGTGCCAGCAGCCGGGAGACAGGGGCCGGGGAGCTGTTTTTT; CDR3 protein: CASSRETGAGELFF
D gene: TRBD1; J gene: TRBJ1-1; V gene: TRBV18; clone size: few; CDR3 DNA: TGTGCCAGCTCACCCTCGGGACAGCTGGGTAACACTGAAGCTTTCTTT; CDR3 protein: CASSPSGQLGNTEAFF
D gene: .; J gene: TRBJ2-7; V gene: TRBV4-3; clone size: .; CDR3 DNA: TGCGCCAGCAGCCAAGGGGTACAGGAGGGCCACGAGCAGTACTTC; CDR3 protein: CASSQGVQEGHEQYF
D gene: .; J gene: TRBJ1-1; V gene: TRBV19; clone size: once; CDR3 DNA: TGTGCCGCTACGAACACTGAAGCTTTCTTT; CDR3 protein: CAATNTEAFF
D gene: TRBD2; J gene: TRBJ2-5; V gene: TRBV27; clone size: .; CDR3 DNA: TGTGCCAGCAGTTTAGATAGGGGGGCTAGCGGGATAAAGACCCAGTACTTC; CDR3 protein: CASSLDRGASGIKTQYF
D gene: TRBD1; J gene: TRBJ2-5; V gene: TRBV29-1; clone size: once; CDR3 DNA: TGCAGCGCCGCCGGGACAGACCAAGAGACCCAGTACTTC; CDR3 protein: CSAAGTDQETQYF
D gene: .; J gene: TRBJ2-5; V gene: TRBV5-1; clone size: .; CDR3 DNA: TGCGCCAGCAGCTTCTATCCGGGGTCCCAAGAGACCCAGTACTTC; CDR3 protein: CASSFYPGSQETQYF
D gene: .; J gene: TRBJ1-1; V gene: TRBV6-5; clone size: .; CDR3 DNA: TGTGCCAGCAGTCGCCGGGGGGCAGTAGCTGAAGCTTTCTTT; CDR3 protein: CASSRRGAVAEAFF
D gene: TRBD2; J gene: TRBJ2-2; V gene: TRBV4-2; clone size: .; CDR3 DNA: TGTGCCAGCAGCCAAGATTTGGCTAGCGGGAGGAGCGGGGAGCTGTTTTTT; CDR3 protein: CASSQDLASGRSGELFF
D gene: TRBD1; J gene: TRBJ1-1; V gene: TRBV5-6; clone size: few; CDR3 DNA: TGTGCCAGCAGCTTGATTCAGGGGGCTCCTCCTGAAGCTTTCTTT; CDR3 protein: CASSLIQGAPPEAFF
D gene: .; J gene: TRBJ1-3; V gene: TRBV5-1; clone size: .; CDR3 DNA: TGCGCCAGCAGCGGCGGGGCCTCTGGAAACACCATATATTTT; CDR3 protein: CASSGGASGNTIYF